This entry lists 8 T cell receptor beta chains sequenced from one sample in a study of blood T cell repertoires in COVID-19. This table comes from immunoSEQ multiplex PCR, and its TCRdb copy is limited to in-frame clones, with some not included. The table records around 200,000 clones, more than 80% of them present only once. Material: peripheral blood. The receptors originated from a human donor in a cohort sampled during active COVID-19.

The chain recombines TRBV29-1 with TRBJ1-1, with D uncertain. This CDR3 has 12 amino acids. V gave up 6 bases and J gave up 1 base, with 9 bases separating them. CDR1 SQVTM and CDR2 ANQGSEA come from the germline V gene. The CDR3 loop is CSVHGRNTEAFF. Written as DNA, the CDR3 is TGCAGCGTGCACGGGAGGAACACTGAAGCTTTCTTT.

The chain links TRBV19 to TRBJ1-2, with a possible D match to TRBD1 (6 bases). The V gene's germline CDR1 is LNHDA and CDR2 SQIVND (reference sequence). The V and J ends lost 5 bases and 6 bases respectively, with 10 bases between them. The length of the CDR3 is 12 residues. CDR3 bases: TGTGCCAGTAGTTCGGGGGGCGATGGCTACACCTTC. It is translated as CASSSGGDGYTF.

The V and J genes are TRBV5-4 and TRBJ1-6; D call uncertain. V was clipped by 0 bases and J by 1 base, with 8 bases between them. This CDR3 is 16 amino acids long. From germline, CDR1 is SGHNT and CDR2 YYREEE (reference sequence). CDR3 sequence: CASSLASMSYNSPLHF. CDR3 in DNA: TGTGCCAGCAGCTTGGCCAGTATGTCCTATAATTCACCCCTCCACTTT.

The chain employs TRBV10-3 and TRBJ2-1, with TRBD1 identical over 7 bases. This CDR3 has 15 amino acids. Germline CDR1 reads ENHRY; CDR2 reads SYGVKD. The junction had 11 bases not matched to a gene; V was cut back by 6 bases and J by 6 bases. The CDR3 DNA reads as TGTGCCATCAGCGAACAGGGGACCGCTATCAATGAGCAGTTCTTC. Translating it yields CAISEQGTAINEQFF.

The rearrangement links TRBV6-1 to TRBJ1-5; possible D gene TRBD1, 6 bases. Germline CDR1 MNHNS, CDR2 SASEGT. The germline V and J ends were trimmed by 0 bases and 0 bases, with 6 bases remaining between them. The CDR3 consists of 15 residues. CDR3 residues: CASSEADSSNQPQHF. The DNA for the CDR3 is TGTGCCAGCAGTGAAGCGGACAGTAGCAATCAGCCCCAGCATTTT.

Comments on this clone: The identical CDR3 is also encoded by other nucleotide sequences in the sample. The chain combines TRBV5-1 with TRBJ2-7; tentative D call: TRBD1 (5 bases). Trimming left V 4 bases short and J 4 bases short, with 9 bases between. CDR1 is SGHRS, CDR2 YFSETQ, per germline. This CDR3 has 12 residues. The CDR3, as DNA: TGCGCCAGCAGCCTTACAGGTTACGAGCAGTACTTC. Its protein product is CASSLTGYEQYF.

The chain has TRBV29-1 and TRBJ1-2; D is perhaps TRBD1 (5 bases). The CDR3 extends over 12 amino acids. Germline CDR1 is SQVTM and CDR2 is ANQGSEA. V shed 6 bases and J shed 5 bases, with 13 bases lying between them. The CDR3 protein is CSVGQGTYGYTF. Written as DNA, the CDR3 is TGCAGCGTGGGCCAGGGTACATATGGCTACACCTTC.

The chain has TRBV2 and TRBJ2-4; perhaps TRBD2 as D (6 bases). V lost 7 bases and J lost 7, with 14 bases in between. The CDR3 length is 13 residues. Germline CDR1 and CDR2: SNHLY and FYNNEI. For the CDR3, the DNA is TGTGCCAGCATAGTCACCCGGGGGAACATTCAGTACTTC. It is translated as CASIVTRGNIQYF.